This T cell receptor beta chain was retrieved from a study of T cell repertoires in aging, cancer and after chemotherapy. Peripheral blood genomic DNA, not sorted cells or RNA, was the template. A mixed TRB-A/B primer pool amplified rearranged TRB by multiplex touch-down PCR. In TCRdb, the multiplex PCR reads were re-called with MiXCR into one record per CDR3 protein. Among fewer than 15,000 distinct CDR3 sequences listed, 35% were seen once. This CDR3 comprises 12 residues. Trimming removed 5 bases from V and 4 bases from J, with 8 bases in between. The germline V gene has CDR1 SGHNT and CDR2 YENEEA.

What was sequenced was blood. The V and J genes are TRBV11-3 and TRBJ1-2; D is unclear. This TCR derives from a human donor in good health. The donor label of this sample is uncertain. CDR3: CASSPDTYGYTF. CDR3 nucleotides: TGTGCCAGCAGCCCAGACACCTATGGCTACACCTTC.